This TCR beta chain came from a study of blood T cell repertoires in COVID-19. Turning to the study itself: Sites in the United States, Italy and Spain provided acute and convalescent COVID-19 samples. In each case, the material was cDNA or gDNA derived from T cells, B-cell-depleted T cells, or PBMCs.

The V and J ends lost 5 bases and 3 bases respectively, with 17 bases between them. The CDR3 is 15 amino acids. Germline V lookup: CDR1 LNHDA, CDR2 SQIVND (reference sequence). Per the authors' pipeline: Amplified reference gene primers provided the basis for estimating nucleated cell counts. Some clones are missing from TCRdb's copy, which holds only in-frame ones; the method was immunoSEQ multiplex PCR. The V and J calls and the clone size are those of that table, but D and trimming were determined from the DNA. The table lists some 200,000 clones, 92% of them singletons. The TCR was taken from a man aged 25 to 40 with acute or convalescent COVID-19. The rearrangement links TRBV19 to TRBJ2-7, with D possibly being TRBD2 (6 bases). Specimen: peripheral blood. CDR3 protein: CASSLTPGGSYEQYF. Written as DNA, the CDR3 is TGTGCCAGTAGTTTGACCCCCGGAGGGAGCTACGAGCAGTACTTC.